This T cell receptor (beta chain) was sequenced for a study of shared clonotypes between healthy human individuals (TCRdb year 2020). Context from the whole study: Two women and a few men aged 18 to 49 years were included in the cohort. Per donor, three plates each were used for CD4 naive and CD4 memory, two for CD8 naive, and one for CD8 memory. To estimate repertoire size and how much clonotypes are shared between individuals, the study performed deep sequencing of blood TCR repertoires from about 5 healthy adults. To increase sequencing depth and limit assay-specific biases, TCR repertoire library preparation and sequencing were carried out by different laboratories using diverse techniques. Per donor, leukapheresis produced somewhere between about 0.9 and 9 billion PBMCs. Broad study findings and their caveats: Roughly 5% of naive CD4, approximately 3.7% of naive CD8, approximately 2.2% of memory CD4, and 0.35% to 0.5% of memory CD8 clonotypes were shared across several donors. Because the study included a small number of donors, the genetic and exposure-history diversity represented was limited. Estimated clonotype richness was generally larger for naive than for memory subsets. Sampling was restricted to blood, and TCR repertoires in tissues likely differ from the TCR repertoires found in blood. Based on pairwise subsampling, the degree of clonotype sharing among donors was expected to be affected by sequencing depth. Clonotypes shared by all four sorted-subset donors showed higher generation probabilities than non-shared clonotypes. Rarefaction of sorted-subset datasets indicated incomplete sequencing despite the large sequencing depth.

CD8 naive samples consisted of CD45RO-negative cells that were positively selected for CCR7, yielding a CD45RA+CCR7+ population without TemRA cells. Healthy HIV-negative adults with no recently reported acute infections or vaccinations were included as donors. All donors were Caucasian adults living in Nashville, Tennessee, USA. Blood was obtained by leukapheresis, after which PBMCs were separated by Ficoll-Histopaque density gradient centrifugation and cryopreserved in liquid nitrogen vapor phase. Purity and quantity of every magnetically sorted T cell population were checked by analytical flow cytometry. Genomic DNA was isolated from every sorted fraction and measured by UV absorbance on a Nanodrop 2000c. The CDR3, cysteine through phenylalanine, is 19 amino acids long. CDR3 DNA is the only sequence kept; it has 57 bases, read in frame from the first base. The junction carries 25 bases between V and J, which are trimmed by 2 bases and 3 bases respectively. For CDR1 and CDR2, the germline V gene lists ENHRY and SYGVKD.

Concerning this clone: Its antigen has not been determined. The input lacks base qualities; no much larger clone sits a single base away.

TCR CDR3 regions were amplified from genomic DNA by multiplex PCR using the deep immunoSEQ assay. For each cell subset, the extracted genomic DNA was distributed evenly across all wells of several immunoSEQ 96-well plates, and each plate served as one replicate. For sorted subsets, 200 to 250 ng genomic DNA, equal to tens of thousands of T cell genomes, was loaded into each replicate PCR. Purified libraries were measured with a Qubit 3.0 fluorometer, size-checked on a Bioanalyzer 2100, and measured again with the KAPA Library Quantification kit. Every immunoSEQ 96-well plate was sequenced on a separate single-read 150-cycle Illumina NextSeq 550 flow cell. As for the original processing: Because the immunoSEQ output held only junctional sequences and lacked quality scores, the filtering could not match the filtering applied to full-length reads. Sequences were annotated with PyIR, a Python wrapper for IgBLAST v1.9, and V/J genes and CDR3 were assigned using IMGT germline references. Any read was removed if the V/J assignment was weak (E-value above 1e-6), the CDR3 was missing, or the read contained stop codons, out-of-frame junctions, or ambiguous translated residues. V3J clonotypes were defined as sequences sharing an identical inferred V gene, J gene, and CDR3 amino acid sequence. Percentage overlap between repertoires was calculated by dividing the number of shared unique clonotypes by the size of the smaller repertoire. Repertoire richness was assessed with RTK rarefaction, the Chao1 estimator, and Recon v2.1 estimates of unobserved clonotypes. Generation probabilities for all TCRbeta clonotypes obtained by the gDNA method from four donors were computed using OLGA. In TCRdb, the immuneACCESS table is reduced to in-frame sequences with V and J assigned. These tables do not hold every clone; where another copy was compared, an unresolved V gene accounts for under half, and the others remain unexplained. V and J calls and clone size are copied from that table; D and trimming were computed from the DNA. The sample has roughly 2,000,000 clones on record, approximately 92% of them singletons. Less than 2% of the sample rests with the top ten.

The sequence is built from TRBV10-3 and TRBJ1-2, with no D gene named confidently. The specimen was naive CD8+ T cells from PBMCs. In light of the paper, this sample's cell subset or site label describes: CD45RA+CCR7+. The origin of this receptor is a man aged 18-30 years in good health. Some clones in this sample may be carry-over from other donors' samples. For the CDR3, the sequence is CAISEPESGFQAEDYGYTF. The nucleotide sequence reads TGTGCCATCAGTGAGCCCGAAAGCGGGTTTCAGGCAGAGGACTATGGCTACACCTTC.